This T cell receptor (beta chain) originates from a study of blood T cell repertoires in COVID-19. About the research overall: Acute and convalescent COVID-19 specimens originated in the United States, Italy and Spain.

Authors' methods: Nucleated cell number was recorded as an estimate derived from reference gene primer amplification. This table comes from immunoSEQ multiplex PCR, and its TCRdb copy is limited to in-frame clones, with some not included. D and trimming were read from the DNA, whereas the V and J calls and clone size are those reported in that table. The data show 300,000 to 350,000 clones, with roughly 89% seen just once and roughly a tenth held by the top ten. In Cohort 3, a recovered donor had either two negative PCRs, clearance, or symptom resolution. The source is a woman in her twenties or thirties who had recovered from COVID-19. The specimen was PBMCs or T cells enriched from blood (not recorded which).

The CDR3 region is CASSLNSGTGRQNEQFF. The CDR3 nucleotides are TGTGCCAGCAGCTTGAACTCGGGGACAGGGCGCCAAAATGAGCAGTTCTTC. The chain uses TRBV3-1 (or the pseudogene TRBV3-2) and TRBJ2-1, with 9 bases aligning to TRBD1. The CDR3 is 17 amino acids. Germline V lookup: CDR1 LGHDT, CDR2 YNNKEL (reference sequence). With V trimmed by 5 bases and J by 7 bases, 15 bases remained unmatched.